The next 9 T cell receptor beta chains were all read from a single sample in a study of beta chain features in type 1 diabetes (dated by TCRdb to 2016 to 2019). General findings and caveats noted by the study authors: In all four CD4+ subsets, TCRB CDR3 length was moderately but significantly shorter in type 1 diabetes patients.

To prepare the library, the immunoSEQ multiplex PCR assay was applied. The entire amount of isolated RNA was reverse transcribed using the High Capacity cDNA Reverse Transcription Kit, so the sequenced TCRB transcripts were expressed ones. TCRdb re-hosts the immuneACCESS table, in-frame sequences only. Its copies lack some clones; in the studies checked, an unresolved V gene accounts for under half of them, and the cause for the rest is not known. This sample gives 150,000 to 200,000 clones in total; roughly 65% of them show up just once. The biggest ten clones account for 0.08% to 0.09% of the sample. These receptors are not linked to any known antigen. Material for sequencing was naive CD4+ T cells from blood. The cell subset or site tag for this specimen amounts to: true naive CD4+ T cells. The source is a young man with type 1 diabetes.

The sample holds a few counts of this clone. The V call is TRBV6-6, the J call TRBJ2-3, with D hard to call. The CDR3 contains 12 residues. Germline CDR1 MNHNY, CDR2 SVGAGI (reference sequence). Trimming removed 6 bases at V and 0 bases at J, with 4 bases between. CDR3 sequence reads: CASSPSTDTQYF. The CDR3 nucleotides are TGTGCCAGCAGCCCTAGCACAGATACGCAGTATTTT.

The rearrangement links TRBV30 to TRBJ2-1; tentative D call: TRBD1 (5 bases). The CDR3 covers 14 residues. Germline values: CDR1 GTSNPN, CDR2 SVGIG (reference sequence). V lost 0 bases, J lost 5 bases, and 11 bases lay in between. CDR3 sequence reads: CAWSVVRTHNEQFF. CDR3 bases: TGTGCCTGGAGTGTAGTACGGACACACAATGAGCAGTTCTTC.

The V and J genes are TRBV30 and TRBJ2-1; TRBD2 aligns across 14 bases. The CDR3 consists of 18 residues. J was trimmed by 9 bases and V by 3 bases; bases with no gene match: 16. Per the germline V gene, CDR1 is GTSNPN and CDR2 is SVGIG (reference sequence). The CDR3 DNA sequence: TGTGCCTGGAGAGCCTGGGTCTTAGGGACTAGCGGGGGCGGTGAGCAGTTCTTC. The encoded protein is CAWRAWVLGTSGGGEQFF.

The CDR3 nucleotides read TGTGCCAGCAGCCCCACAGGGTCTGGCACAGATACGCAGTATTTT. Translating gives CASSPTGSGTDTQYF. This sequence joins TRBV7-9 and TRBJ2-3; weak D call: TRBD1 (6 bases). V lost 5 bases to trimming and J lost 1 base, with 13 bases between them. Germline V gene lookup returns CDR1 SEHNR and CDR2 FQNEAQ (reference sequence). The CDR3 runs to 15 residues.

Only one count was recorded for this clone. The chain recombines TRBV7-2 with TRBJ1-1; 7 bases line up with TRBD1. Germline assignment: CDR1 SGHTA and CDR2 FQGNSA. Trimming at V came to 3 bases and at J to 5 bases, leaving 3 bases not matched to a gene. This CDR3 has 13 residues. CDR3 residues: CASSFTGETEAFF. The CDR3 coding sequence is TGTGCCAGCAGCTTCACAGGGGAGACTGAAGCTTTCTTT.

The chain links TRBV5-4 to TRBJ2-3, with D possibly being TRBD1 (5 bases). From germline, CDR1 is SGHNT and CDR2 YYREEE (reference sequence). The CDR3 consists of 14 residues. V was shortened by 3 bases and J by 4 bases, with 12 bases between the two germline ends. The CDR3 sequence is CASSSDTVADTQYF. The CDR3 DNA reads TGTGCCAGCAGCTCGGACACTGTGGCAGATACGCAGTATTTT.

The CDR3 here is CSAQTIYEQYF. CDR3 sequence (DNA): TGCAGTGCTCAGACGATATACGAGCAGTACTTC. J is TRBJ2-7 and V is TRBV20-1; the D is unclear. CDR1 is DFQATT, CDR2 SNEGSKA, per germline (reference sequence). V lost 5 bases and J 4 bases, leaving 9 bases between the germline ends. This CDR3 region has 11 residues.

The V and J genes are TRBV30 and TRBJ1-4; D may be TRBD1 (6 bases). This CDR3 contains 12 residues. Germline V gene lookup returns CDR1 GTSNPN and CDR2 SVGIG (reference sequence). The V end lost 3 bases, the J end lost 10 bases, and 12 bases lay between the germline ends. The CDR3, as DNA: TGTGCCTGGAGGGGGACAAAGGCAAAACTGTTTTTT. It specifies CAWRGTKAKLFF.

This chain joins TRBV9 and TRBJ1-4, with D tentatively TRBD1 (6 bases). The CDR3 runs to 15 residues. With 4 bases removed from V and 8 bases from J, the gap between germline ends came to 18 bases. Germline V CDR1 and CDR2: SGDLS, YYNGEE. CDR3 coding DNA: TGTGCCAGCAGCCGTGGGGGGCAGGTCAACGAAAAACTGTTTTTT. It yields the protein CASSRGGQVNEKLFF.